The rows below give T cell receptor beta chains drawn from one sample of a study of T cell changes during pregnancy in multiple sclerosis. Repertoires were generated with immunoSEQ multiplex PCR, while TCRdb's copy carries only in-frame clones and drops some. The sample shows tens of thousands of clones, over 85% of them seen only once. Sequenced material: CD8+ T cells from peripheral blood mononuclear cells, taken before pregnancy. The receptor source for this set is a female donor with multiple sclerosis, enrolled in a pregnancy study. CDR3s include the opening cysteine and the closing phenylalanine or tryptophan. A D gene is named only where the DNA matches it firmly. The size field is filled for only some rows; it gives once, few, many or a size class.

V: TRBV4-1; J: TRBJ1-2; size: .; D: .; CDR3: CASRGPYGYTF; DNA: TGCGCCAGCAGGGGGCCGTATGGCTACACCTTC
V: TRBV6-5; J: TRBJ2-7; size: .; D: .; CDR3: CASSYDSLGYEQYF; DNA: TGTGCCAGCAGTTACGACAGCCTTGGGTACGAGCAGTACTTC
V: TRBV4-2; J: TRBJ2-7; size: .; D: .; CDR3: CASSQEQGGSGEQYF; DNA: TGTGCCAGCAGCCAAGAACAAGGAGGTTCGGGCGAGCAGTACTTC
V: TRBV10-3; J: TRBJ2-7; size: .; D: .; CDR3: CAAGEGHEQYF; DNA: TGTGCCGCCGGTGAGGGCCACGAGCAGTACTTC
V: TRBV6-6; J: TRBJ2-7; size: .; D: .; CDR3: CASSPRGPAYEQYF; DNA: TGTGCCAGCTCCCCCAGGGGTCCCGCCTACGAGCAGTACTTC
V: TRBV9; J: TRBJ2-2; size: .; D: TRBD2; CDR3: CASSDFQGLAGSGELFF; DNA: TGTGCCAGCAGCGACTTTCAGGGACTAGCGGGGTCCGGGGAGCTGTTTTTT
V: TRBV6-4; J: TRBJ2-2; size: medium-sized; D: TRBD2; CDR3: CASSDSTSGGTGELFF; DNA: TGTGCCAGCAGTGACTCGACTAGCGGGGGGACCGGGGAGCTGTTTTTT
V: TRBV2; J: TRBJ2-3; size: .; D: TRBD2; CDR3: CAILWTSGDTQYF; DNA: TGTGCCATCCTTTGGACTAGCGGCGATACGCAGTATTTT
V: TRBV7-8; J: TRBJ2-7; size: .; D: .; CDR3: CASSSGAREQYF; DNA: TGTGCCAGCAGCTCAGGGGCTCGAGAGCAGTACTTC
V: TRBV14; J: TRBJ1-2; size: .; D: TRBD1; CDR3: CASSQQQGFGYTF; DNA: TGTGCCAGCAGCCAACAACAGGGGTTTGGCTACACCTTC
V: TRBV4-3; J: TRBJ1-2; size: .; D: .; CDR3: CASSQDSGGRGYTF; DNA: TGCGCCAGCAGCCAAGATAGCGGCGGCCGCGGCTACACCTTC
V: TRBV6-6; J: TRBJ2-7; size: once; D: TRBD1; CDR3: CASNPGGINEQYF; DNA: TGTGCCAGCAATCCAGGGGGCATCAACGAGCAGTACTTC
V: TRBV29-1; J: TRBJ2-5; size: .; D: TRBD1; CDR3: CSAPGQGLETQYF; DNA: TGCAGCGCTCCCGGACAGGGGCTAGAGACCCAGTACTTC
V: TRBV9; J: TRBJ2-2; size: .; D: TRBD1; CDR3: CASSAPDRGDNTGELFF; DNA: TGTGCCAGCAGCGCACCCGACAGGGGGGATAATACCGGGGAGCTGTTTTTT